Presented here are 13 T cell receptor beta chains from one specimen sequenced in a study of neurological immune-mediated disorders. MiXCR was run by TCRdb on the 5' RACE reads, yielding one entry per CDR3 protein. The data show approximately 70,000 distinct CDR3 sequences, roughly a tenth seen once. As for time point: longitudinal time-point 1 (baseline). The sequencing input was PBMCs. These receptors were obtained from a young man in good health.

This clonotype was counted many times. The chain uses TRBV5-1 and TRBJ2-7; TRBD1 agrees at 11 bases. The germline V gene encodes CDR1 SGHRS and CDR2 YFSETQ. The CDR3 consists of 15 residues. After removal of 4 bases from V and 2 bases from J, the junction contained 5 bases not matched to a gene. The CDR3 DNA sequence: TGCGCCAGCAGCCCTGGGACAGGGGGGGCCTACGAGCAGTACTTC. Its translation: CASSPGTGGAYEQYF.

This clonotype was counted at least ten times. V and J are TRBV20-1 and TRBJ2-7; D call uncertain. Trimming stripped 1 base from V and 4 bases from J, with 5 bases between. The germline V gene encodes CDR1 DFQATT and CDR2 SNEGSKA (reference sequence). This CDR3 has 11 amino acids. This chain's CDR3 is CSARAVYEQYF. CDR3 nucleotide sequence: TGCAGTGCTAGAGCGGTATACGAGCAGTACTTC.

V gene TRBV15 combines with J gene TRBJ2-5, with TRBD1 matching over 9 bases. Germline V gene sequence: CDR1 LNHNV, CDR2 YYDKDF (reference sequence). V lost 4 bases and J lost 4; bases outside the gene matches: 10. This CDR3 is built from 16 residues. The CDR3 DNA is TGTGCCACCAGCACGAGTATTACAGGGGGCGGAGAGACCCAGTACTTC. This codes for CATSTSITGGGETQYF.

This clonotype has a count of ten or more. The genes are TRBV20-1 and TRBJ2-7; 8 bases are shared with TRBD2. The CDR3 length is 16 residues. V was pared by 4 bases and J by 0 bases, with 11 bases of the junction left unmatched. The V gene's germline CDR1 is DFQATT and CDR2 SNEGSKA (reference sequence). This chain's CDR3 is CSAMTWGGRISYEQYF. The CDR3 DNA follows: TGCAGTGCTATGACCTGGGGCGGGAGGATCTCCTACGAGCAGTACTTC.

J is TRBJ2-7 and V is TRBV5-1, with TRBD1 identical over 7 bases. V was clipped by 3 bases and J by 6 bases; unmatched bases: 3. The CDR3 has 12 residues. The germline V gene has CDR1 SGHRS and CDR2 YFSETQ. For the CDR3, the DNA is TGCGCCAGCAGCTGGGGACAGACCGAGCAGTACTTC. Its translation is CASSWGQTEQYF.

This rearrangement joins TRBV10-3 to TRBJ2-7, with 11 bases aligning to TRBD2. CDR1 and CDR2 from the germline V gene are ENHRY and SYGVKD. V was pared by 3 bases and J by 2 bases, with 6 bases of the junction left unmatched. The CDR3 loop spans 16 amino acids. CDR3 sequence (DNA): TGTGCCATCAGTGAAGCCACTAGCGGGGGCCCCTACGAGCAGTACTTC. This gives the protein CAISEATSGGPYEQYF.

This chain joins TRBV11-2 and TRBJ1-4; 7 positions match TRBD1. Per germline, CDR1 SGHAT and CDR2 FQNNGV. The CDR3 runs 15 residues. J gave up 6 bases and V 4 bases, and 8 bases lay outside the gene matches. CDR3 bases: TGTGCCAGCAGCTCCTCGGGACAGCTCGATGAAAAACTGTTTTTT. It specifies CASSSSGQLDEKLFF. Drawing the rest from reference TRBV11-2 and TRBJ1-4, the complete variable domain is EAGVAQSPRYKIIEKRQSVAFWCNPISGHATLYWYQQILGQGPKLLIQFQNNGVVDDSQLPKDRFSAERLKGVDSTLKIQPAKLEDSAVYLCASSSSGQLDEKLFFGSGTQLSVL.

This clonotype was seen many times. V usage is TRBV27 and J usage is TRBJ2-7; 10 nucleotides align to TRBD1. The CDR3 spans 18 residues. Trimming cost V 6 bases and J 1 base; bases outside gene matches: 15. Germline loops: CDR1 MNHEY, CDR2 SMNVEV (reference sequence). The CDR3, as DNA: TGTGCCAGCAGACGAACCGGGACAGGGGCTACTAGATCCTACGAGCAGTACTTC. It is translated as CASRRTGTGATRSYEQYF.

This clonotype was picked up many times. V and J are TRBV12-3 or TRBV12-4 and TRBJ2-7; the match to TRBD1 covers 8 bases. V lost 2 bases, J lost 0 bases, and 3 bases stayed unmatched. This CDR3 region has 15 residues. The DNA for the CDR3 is TGTGCCAGCAGTTTAAGACAGGGGAGCTCCTACGAGCAGTACTTC. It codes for CASSLRQGSSYEQYF.

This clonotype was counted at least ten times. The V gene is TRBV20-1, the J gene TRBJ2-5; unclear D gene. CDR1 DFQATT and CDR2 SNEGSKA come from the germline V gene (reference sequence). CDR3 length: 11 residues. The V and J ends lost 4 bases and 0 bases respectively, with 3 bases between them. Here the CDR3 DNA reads TGCAGTGCTACCGACCAAGAGACCCAGTACTTC. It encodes CSATDQETQYF.

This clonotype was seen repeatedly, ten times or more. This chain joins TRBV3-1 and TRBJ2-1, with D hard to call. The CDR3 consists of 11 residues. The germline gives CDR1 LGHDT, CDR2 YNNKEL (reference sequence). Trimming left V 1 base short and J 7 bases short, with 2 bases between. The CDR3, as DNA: TGTGCCAGCAGCCAAGCTAATGAGCAGTTCTTC. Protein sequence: CASSQANEQFF.

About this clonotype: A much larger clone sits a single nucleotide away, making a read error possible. In DNA form, the CDR3 reads TGTGCCAGCAGGAGCTTAGCGGTAGGGCCTGAGACCCAGTACTTC. This sequence encodes CASRSLAVGPETQYF. This chain joins TRBV6-1 and TRBJ2-5; the D gene is possibly TRBD2 (6 bases). Germline V gene sequence: CDR1 MNHNS, CDR2 SASEGT. The V end was cut by 6 bases, the J end by 5 bases, with 19 bases between. This CDR3 has 15 residues.

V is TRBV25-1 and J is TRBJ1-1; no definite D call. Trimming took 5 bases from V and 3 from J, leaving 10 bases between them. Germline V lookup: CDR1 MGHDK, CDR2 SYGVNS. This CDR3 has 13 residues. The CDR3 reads CASSSPVDTEAFF. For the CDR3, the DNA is TGTGCCAGCAGTTCGCCGGTGGACACTGAAGCTTTCTTT.